A selection of T cell receptor beta chains follows, all from one sample in a study of persistence of HIV-infected CD4 T cells. TCRdb keeps only in-frame clones here, not all; method: immunoSEQ multiplex PCR. The table includes approximately 44,000 clones, 80% to 90% detected once. The antigens of these receptors remain unknown. The starting material was CD4+ T cells sorted from PBMCs after approximately 20-hour stimulation, obtained from a patient who received antiretroviral therapy. The receptors were sampled from an adult man with HIV who was CMV-seropositive. CDR3s include the opening cysteine and the closing phenylalanine or tryptophan. The order of the fields is V gene, D gene, J gene, clone size, CDR3 protein, CDR3 DNA. A D gene is named only where the DNA matches it firmly. Expanded clones get a size class; other rows say once, few or many, or leave the size out.

>TRBV6-5|TRBD1|TRBJ1-2|.
CASSIQGAQGYTF
TGTGCCAGCAGTATACAGGGGGCGCAGGGCTACACCTTC
>TRBV7-9|.|TRBJ2-2|.
CASSLALGAGTGELFF
TGTGCCAGCAGCTTAGCATTGGGGGCTGGCACCGGGGAGCTGTTTTTT
>TRBV11-1|.|TRBJ1-1|once
CASTPTGLGTEAFF
TGTGCCAGCACCCCAACAGGGTTAGGGACTGAAGCTTTCTTT
>TRBV6-5|.|TRBJ2-7|.
CASTQGALYEQYF
TGTGCCAGCACCCAAGGGGCACTCTACGAGCAGTACTTC
>TRBV24-1|.|TRBJ1-2|.
CATSDLRDGYTF
TGTGCCACCAGTGACCTCAGGGATGGCTACACCTTC
>TRBV2|TRBD1|TRBJ1-1|.
CASSRQGRGGMNTEAFF
TGTGCCAGCAGTCGACAGGGAAGGGGAGGAATGAACACTGAAGCTTTCTTT
>TRBV30|TRBD1|TRBJ1-2|.
CAWARGLNYGYTF
TGTGCCTGGGCCAGGGGGCTGAACTATGGCTACACCTTC
>TRBV6-5|TRBD1|TRBJ1-2|.
CASRTGGRYGYTF
TGTGCCAGTCGGACAGGGGGAAGATATGGCTACACCTTC
>TRBV18|.|TRBJ2-1|once
CASSPPQGRAYNEQFF
TGTGCCAGCTCACCCCCCCAGGGGAGAGCCTACAATGAGCAGTTCTTC
>TRBV5-4|.|TRBJ1-2|.
CASSSYNRVESGYTF
TGTGCCAGCAGTTCTTATAACAGGGTAGAAAGTGGCTACACCTTC
>TRBV30|TRBD1|TRBJ1-6|.
CAWADRGNSPLHF
TGTGCCTGGGCTGACAGGGGGAATTCACCCCTCCACTTT
>TRBV5-4|TRBD1|TRBJ1-1|few
CASSPTGDGTEAFF
TGTGCCAGCAGTCCGACAGGGGATGGGACTGAAGCTTTCTTT
>TRBV29-1|.|TRBJ1-1|.
CSVVSPTRQEGYTEAFF
TGCAGCGTTGTTTCCCCGACAAGACAGGAGGGTTACACTGAAGCTTTCTTT
>TRBV25-1|.|TRBJ1-1|.
CASSDWNEAFF
TGTGCCAGCAGTGACTGGAATGAAGCTTTCTTT
>TRBV5-1|.|TRBJ1-6|.
CASSPWAGSNNSPLHF
TGCGCCAGCAGCCCCTGGGCAGGGTCGAATAATTCACCCCTCCACTTT
>TRBV10-3|.|TRBJ1-5|once
CAISETRTNQPQHF
TGTGCCATCAGTGAAACCCGGACCAATCAGCCCCAGCATTTT
>TRBV18|.|TRBJ2-2|.
CASSRDQNTGELFF
TGTGCCAGCTCAAGGGACCAAAACACCGGGGAGCTGTTTTTT
>TRBV28|.|TRBJ2-1|.
CASTQAGSSNNEQFF
TGTGCCAGCACCCAGGCTGGGTCATCGAACAATGAGCAGTTCTTC
>TRBV3-1/TRBV3-2|.|TRBJ1-4|.
CASSQEGWGAGVFF
TGTGCCAGCAGCCAAGAGGGGTGGGGAGCCGGAGTGTTTTTT
>TRBV5-8|.|TRBJ1-3|.
CASSLGHSNTIYF
TGTGCCAGCAGCTTGGGACACTCAAACACCATATATTTT
>TRBV5-1|.|TRBJ1-4|.
CASSGGGDEKLFF
TGCGCCAGCAGCGGTGGGGGAGATGAAAAACTGTTTTTT
>TRBV7-2|.|TRBJ1-4|.
CASSLWEEEKLFF
TGTGCCAGCAGCTTATGGGAGGAGGAAAAACTGTTTTTT
>TRBV2|TRBD1|TRBJ1-6|.
CASNTGQGEPLHF
TGTGCCAGCAACACGGGACAGGGAGAACCCCTCCACTTT
>TRBV20-1|.|TRBJ1-2|few
CSAEGGTGYTF
TGCAGTGCTGAAGGAGGGACGGGCTACACCTTC
>TRBV7-6|TRBD1|TRBJ1-1|.
CASSAQGQTNTEAFF
TGTGCCAGCAGCGCTCAGGGACAGACGAACACTGAAGCTTTCTTT
>TRBV7-9|.|TRBJ1-1|.
CASSPQTVGEAFF
TGTGCCAGCAGCCCCCAGACTGTTGGTGAAGCTTTCTTT
>TRBV20-1|.|TRBJ1-1|.
CSAGMNTEAFF
TGCAGTGCTGGGATGAACACTGAAGCTTTCTTT
>TRBV25-1|TRBD1|TRBJ1-5|.
CASSHRGANQPQHF
TGTGCCAGCAGTCACAGGGGGGCCAATCAGCCCCAGCATTTT
>TRBV7-8|.|TRBJ2-3|.
CASSRFGPSADTQYF
TGTGCCAGCAGCCGTTTCGGGCCTAGCGCAGATACGCAGTATTTT
>TRBV27|.|TRBJ2-7|once
CASSPHLSYEQYF
TGTGCCAGCAGTCCCCACCTCTCCTACGAGCAGTACTTC
>TRBV5-1|.|TRBJ2-2|.
CASSLSGELFF
TGCGCCAGCAGCCTGAGCGGGGAGCTGTTTTTT
>TRBV5-4|.|TRBJ1-6|.
CASSYTGSSNSPLHF
TGTGCCAGCAGTTATACAGGGTCCTCAAATTCACCCCTCCACTTT
>TRBV3-1/TRBV3-2|TRBD2|TRBJ2-2|.
CASSQKTSGMNTGELFF
TGTGCCAGCAGCCAAAAGACTAGCGGGATGAACACCGGGGAGCTGTTTTTT
>TRBV30|.|TRBJ1-2|.
CAWSNGLYGYTF
TGTGCCTGGAGTAATGGTCTCTATGGCTACACCTTC
>TRBV6-5|.|TRBJ1-2|once
CASSRQREYGYTF
TGTGCCAGCAGCCGACAGAGGGAGTATGGCTACACCTTC
>TRBV4-2|TRBD1|TRBJ1-2|.
CASSQDTGAGGGYGYTF
TGTGCCAGCAGCCAAGATACCGGGGCAGGGGGCGGCTATGGCTACACCTTC
>TRBV9|.|TRBJ2-2|.
CASSVVQNTGELFF
TGTGCCAGCAGCGTAGTACAGAACACCGGGGAGCTGTTTTTT
>TRBV7-8|.|TRBJ2-3|.
CASSLYDKLSTDTQYF
TGTGCCAGCAGCTTATACGACAAATTAAGCACAGATACGCAGTATTTT
>TRBV18|.|TRBJ2-7|.
CASSSLEGFGEQYF
TGTGCCAGCTCATCACTTGAGGGGTTTGGCGAGCAGTACTTC
>TRBV28|.|TRBJ1-1|.
CASPPGRGRLNTEAFF
TGTGCCAGCCCCCCAGGCAGGGGCCGTCTGAACACTGAAGCTTTCTTT
>TRBV5-1|.|TRBJ1-5|once
CASSLEGLGNQPQHF
TGCGCCAGCAGCTTGGAAGGGTTGGGCAATCAGCCCCAGCATTTT
>TRBV29-1|.|TRBJ2-2|once
CSAVGSTNTGELFF
TGCAGCGCCGTAGGGTCTACGAACACCGGGGAGCTGTTTTTT
>TRBV18|.|TRBJ2-1|.
CASSPLSSTGLSSYNEQFF
TGTGCCAGCTCACCCTTATCAAGTACCGGGTTAAGCTCCTACAATGAGCAGTTCTTC
>TRBV28|TRBD1|TRBJ1-6|.
CASSQGTANNSPLHF
TGTGCCAGCAGTCAGGGGACAGCGAATAATTCACCCCTCCACTTT
>TRBV27|.|TRBJ1-6|few
CASFFTGPSYNSPLHF
TGTGCCAGCTTTTTTACAGGACCGAGTTATAATTCACCCCTCCACTTT
>TRBV24-1|TRBD1|TRBJ1-2|.
CATSDYEKGAGSYTF
TGTGCCACCAGTGATTACGAAAAGGGGGCAGGGAGTTACACCTTC
>TRBV5-1|TRBD2|TRBJ2-2|.
CASAPGTSGGATGELFF
TGCGCCAGCGCACCCGGGACTAGCGGGGGGGCCACCGGGGAGCTGTTTTTT
>TRBV28|TRBD1|TRBJ1-2|.
CASSRTGNYGYTF
TGTGCCAGCAGTCGGACAGGGAACTATGGCTACACCTTC
>TRBV6-5|.|TRBJ2-3|.
CASSVIADTQYF
TGTGCCAGCAGCGTTATAGCAGATACGCAGTATTTT
>TRBV18|.|TRBJ1-5|.
CASSPDLEQPQHF
TGTGCCAGCTCACCCGACCTGGAGCAGCCCCAGCATTTT
>TRBV14|.|TRBJ1-5|.
CASSQSGGQPQHF
TGTGCCAGCAGCCAGAGCGGTGGACAGCCCCAGCATTTT
>TRBV28|.|TRBJ2-1|once
CASSRETSPYNEQFF
TGTGCCAGCAGTCGTGAGACTTCGCCTTACAATGAGCAGTTCTTC
>TRBV6-6|.|TRBJ1-4|.
CASRQGSEKLFF
TGTGCCAGCAGACAGGGAAGTGAAAAACTGTTTTTT
>TRBV7-3|.|TRBJ2-3|.
CASSLGVLNTQYF
TGTGCCAGCAGCTTAGGGGTCCTGAATACGCAGTATTTT
>TRBV13|TRBD1|TRBJ1-4|.
CASTRQGGGKGAGNEKLFF
TGTGCCAGCACCCGTCAGGGGGGAGGAAAGGGTGCGGGTAATGAAAAACTGTTTTTT
>TRBV30|.|TRBJ1-1|.
CAWSVPAGRLGAFF
TGTGCCTGGAGTGTACCAGCAGGGCGGTTGGGAGCTTTCTTT
>TRBV28|TRBD1|TRBJ1-1|.
CASSSPRGRSTEAFF
TGTGCCAGCAGTTCTCCCAGGGGGCGCAGCACTGAAGCTTTCTTT
>TRBV6-1|TRBD1|TRBJ1-4|.
CASSEVLGTAAYEKLFF
TGTGCCAGCAGTGAAGTCCTTGGGACAGCCGCCTATGAAAAACTGTTTTTT